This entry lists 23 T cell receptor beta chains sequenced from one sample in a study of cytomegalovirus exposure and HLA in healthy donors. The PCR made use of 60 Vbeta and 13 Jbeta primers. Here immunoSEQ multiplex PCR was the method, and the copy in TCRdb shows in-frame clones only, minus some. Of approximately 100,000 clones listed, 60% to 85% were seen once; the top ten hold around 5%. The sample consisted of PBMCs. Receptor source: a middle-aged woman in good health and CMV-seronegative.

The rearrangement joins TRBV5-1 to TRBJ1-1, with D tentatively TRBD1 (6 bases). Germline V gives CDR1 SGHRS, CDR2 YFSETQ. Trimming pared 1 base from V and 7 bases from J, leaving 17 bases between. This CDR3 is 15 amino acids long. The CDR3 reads CASSLRTSGDGEAFF. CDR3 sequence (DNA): TGCGCCAGCAGCTTGCGCACTTCAGGGGATGGTGAAGCTTTCTTT.

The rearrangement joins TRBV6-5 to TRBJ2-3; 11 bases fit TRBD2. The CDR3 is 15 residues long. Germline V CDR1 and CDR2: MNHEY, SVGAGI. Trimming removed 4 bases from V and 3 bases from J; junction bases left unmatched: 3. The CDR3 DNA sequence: TGTGCCAGCAGTTGGTCTAGCGGGGGGACAGATACGCAGTATTTT. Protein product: CASSWSSGGTDTQYF.

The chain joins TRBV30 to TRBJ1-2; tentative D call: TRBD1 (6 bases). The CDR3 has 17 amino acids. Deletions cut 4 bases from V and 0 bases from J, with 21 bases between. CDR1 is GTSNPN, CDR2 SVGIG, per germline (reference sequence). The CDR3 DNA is TGTGCCTGGATCCCTGGGGGCTACAGCGTATCTAACTATGGCTACACCTTC. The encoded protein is CAWIPGGYSVSNYGYTF.

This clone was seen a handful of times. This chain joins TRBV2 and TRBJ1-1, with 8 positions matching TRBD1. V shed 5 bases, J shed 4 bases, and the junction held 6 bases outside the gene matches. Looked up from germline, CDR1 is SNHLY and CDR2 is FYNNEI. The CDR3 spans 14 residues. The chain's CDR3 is CASSSRDRFTEAFF. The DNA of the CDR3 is TGTGCCAGCAGTAGCCGGGACAGGTTCACTGAAGCTTTCTTT.

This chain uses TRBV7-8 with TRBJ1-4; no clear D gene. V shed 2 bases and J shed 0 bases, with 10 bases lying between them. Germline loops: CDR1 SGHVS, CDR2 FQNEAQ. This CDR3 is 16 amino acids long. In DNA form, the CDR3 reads TGTGCCAGCAGCTTACTCTCCATAGCAACTAATGAAAAACTGTTTTTT. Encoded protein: CASSLLSIATNEKLFF.

The DNA of the CDR3 is TGCGCCAGCAGCTCGGGGACTAGCTCAGAGACCCAGTACTTC. The encoded protein is CASSSGTSSETQYF. The genes are TRBV5-1 and TRBJ2-5; 9 bases agree with TRBD2. Germline V lookup: CDR1 SGHRS, CDR2 YFSETQ. The CDR3 is made up of 14 amino acids. V shed 3 bases, J shed 4 bases, and the junction held 4 bases outside the gene matches.

The CDR3 spells CASSPATGKYTEAFF. CDR3 nucleotide sequence: TGTGCCAGCTCACCGGCCACAGGGAAGTACACTGAAGCTTTCTTT. The V and J genes are TRBV18 and TRBJ1-1; possibly TRBD1 for D (6 bases). V was shortened by 3 bases and J by 3 bases, with 14 bases between the two germline ends. This CDR3 spans 15 amino acids. Germline V gene sequence: CDR1 KGHSH, CDR2 LQKENI.

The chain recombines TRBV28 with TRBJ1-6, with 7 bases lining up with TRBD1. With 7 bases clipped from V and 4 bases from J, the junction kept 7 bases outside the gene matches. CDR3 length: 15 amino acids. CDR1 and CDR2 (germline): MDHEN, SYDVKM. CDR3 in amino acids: CASITQQGYNSPLHF. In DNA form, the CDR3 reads TGTGCCAGCATCACCCAACAGGGGTATAATTCACCCCTCCACTTT.

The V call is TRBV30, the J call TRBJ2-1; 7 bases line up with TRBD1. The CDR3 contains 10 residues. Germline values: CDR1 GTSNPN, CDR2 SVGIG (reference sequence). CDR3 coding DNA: TGTGCGACAGGGCACAATGAGCAGTTCTTC. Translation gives CATGHNEQFF.

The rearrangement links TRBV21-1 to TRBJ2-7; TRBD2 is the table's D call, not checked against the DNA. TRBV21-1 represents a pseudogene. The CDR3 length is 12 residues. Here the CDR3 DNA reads TGTGCCAGCAGCAAAGACTACTACGAGCAGTACTTC. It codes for CASSKDYYEQYF.

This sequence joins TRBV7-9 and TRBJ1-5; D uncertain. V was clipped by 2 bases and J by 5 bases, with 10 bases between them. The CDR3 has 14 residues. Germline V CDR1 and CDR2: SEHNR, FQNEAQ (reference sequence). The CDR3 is CASSLRGADQPQHF. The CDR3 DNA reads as TGTGCCAGCAGCTTACGGGGTGCCGATCAGCCCCAGCATTTT.

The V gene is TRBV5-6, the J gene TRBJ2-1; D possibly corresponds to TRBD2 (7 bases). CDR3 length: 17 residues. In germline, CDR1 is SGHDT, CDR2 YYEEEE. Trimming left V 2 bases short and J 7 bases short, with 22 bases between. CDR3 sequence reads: CASSFLGGGSERNEQFF. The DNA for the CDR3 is TGTGCCAGCAGCTTTTTGGGCGGGGGCTCCGAAAGGAATGAGCAGTTCTTC.

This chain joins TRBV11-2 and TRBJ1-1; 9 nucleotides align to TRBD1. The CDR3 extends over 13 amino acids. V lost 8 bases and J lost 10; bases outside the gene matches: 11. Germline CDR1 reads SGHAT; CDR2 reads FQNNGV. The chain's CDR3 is CASGQGLMGSAFF. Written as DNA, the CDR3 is TGTGCCAGCGGACAGGGGTTGATGGGATCAGCTTTCTTT.

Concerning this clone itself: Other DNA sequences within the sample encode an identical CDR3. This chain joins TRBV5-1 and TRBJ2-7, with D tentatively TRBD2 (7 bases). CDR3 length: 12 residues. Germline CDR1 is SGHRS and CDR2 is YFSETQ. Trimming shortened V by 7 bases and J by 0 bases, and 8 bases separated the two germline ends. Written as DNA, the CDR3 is TGCGCCAGCGGGGGGGCCTCCTACGAGCAGTACTTC. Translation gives CASGGASYEQYF.

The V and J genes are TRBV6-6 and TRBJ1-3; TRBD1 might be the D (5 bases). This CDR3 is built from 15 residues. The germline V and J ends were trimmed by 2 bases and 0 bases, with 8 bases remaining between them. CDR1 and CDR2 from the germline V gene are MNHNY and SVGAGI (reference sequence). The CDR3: CASSYDSTSGNTIYF. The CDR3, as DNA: TGTGCCAGCAGTTACGACAGTACCTCTGGAAACACCATATATTTT.

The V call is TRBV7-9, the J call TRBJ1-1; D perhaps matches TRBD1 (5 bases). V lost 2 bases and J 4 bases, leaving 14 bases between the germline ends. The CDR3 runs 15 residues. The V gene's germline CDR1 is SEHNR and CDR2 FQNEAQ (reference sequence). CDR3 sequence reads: CASSLPPPRATEAFF. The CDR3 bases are TGTGCCAGCAGCTTACCCCCCCCCAGGGCCACTGAAGCTTTCTTT.

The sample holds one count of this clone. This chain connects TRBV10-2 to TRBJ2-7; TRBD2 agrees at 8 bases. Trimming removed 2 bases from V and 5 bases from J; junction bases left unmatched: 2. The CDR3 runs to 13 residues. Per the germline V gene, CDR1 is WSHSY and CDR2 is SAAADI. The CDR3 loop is CASSEGLADEQYF. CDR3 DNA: TGCGCCAGCAGTGAGGGACTAGCCGACGAGCAGTACTTC.

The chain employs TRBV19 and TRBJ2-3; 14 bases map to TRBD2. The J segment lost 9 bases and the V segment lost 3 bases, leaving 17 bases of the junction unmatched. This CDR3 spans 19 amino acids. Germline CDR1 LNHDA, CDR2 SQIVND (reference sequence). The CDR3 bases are TGTGCCAGTAGTATTAAGTCCGGGACTAGCGGGGGCCAAGATAGGACGCAGTATTTT. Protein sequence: CASSIKSGTSGGQDRTQYF.

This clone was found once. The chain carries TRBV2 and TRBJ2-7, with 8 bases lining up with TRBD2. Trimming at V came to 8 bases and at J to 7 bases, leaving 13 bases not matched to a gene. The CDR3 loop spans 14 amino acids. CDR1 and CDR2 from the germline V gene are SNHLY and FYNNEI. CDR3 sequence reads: CASLRERGSGEQYV. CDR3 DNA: TGTGCCAGCCTGAGGGAGCGGGGGTCGGGAGAGCAGTACGTC.

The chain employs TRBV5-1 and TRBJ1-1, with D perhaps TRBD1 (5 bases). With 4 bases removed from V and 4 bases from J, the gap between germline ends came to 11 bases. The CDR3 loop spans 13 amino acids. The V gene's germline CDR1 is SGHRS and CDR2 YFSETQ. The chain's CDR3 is CASSGGQITEAFF. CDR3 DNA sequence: TGCGCCAGCAGCGGCGGACAAATCACTGAAGCTTTCTTT.

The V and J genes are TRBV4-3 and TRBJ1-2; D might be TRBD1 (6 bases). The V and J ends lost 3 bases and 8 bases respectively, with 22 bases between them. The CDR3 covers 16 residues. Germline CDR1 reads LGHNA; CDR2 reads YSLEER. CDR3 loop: CASSHVNPGGAGGYTF. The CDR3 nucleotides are TGCGCCAGCAGCCACGTCAACCCCGGGGGGGCTGGAGGCTACACCTTC.

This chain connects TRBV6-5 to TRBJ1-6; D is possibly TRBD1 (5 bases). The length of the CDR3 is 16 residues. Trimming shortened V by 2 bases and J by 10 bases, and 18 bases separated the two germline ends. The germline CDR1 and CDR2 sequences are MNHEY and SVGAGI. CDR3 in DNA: TGTGCCAGCAGTTACGATTTGGGGCAAATGGGATCACCCCTCCACTTT. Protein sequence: CASSYDLGQMGSPLHF.

The DNA of the CDR3 is TGTGCCAGCAGTTTATCTGCGGAGCCCCGGGCAGGGAACTATAATTCACCCCTCCACTTT. It specifies CASSLSAEPRAGNYNSPLHF. The chain has TRBV27 and TRBJ1-6; D is perhaps TRBD1 (5 bases). Germline lookup yields CDR1 MNHEY and CDR2 SMNVEV (reference sequence). The CDR3 is 20 residues long. The V gene lost 0 bases and the J gene lost 3 bases, with 21 bases spanning the gap.